This TCR beta chain was sequenced for a study of T cell repertoires in cytomegalovirus infection. This clonotype was picked up a small number of times. The V and J ends lost 2 bases and 0 bases, in that order; junction bases with no gene match: 4. The germline V gene encodes CDR1 MNHEY and CDR2 SVGAGI. There are 15 residues in the CDR3. From the reads, TCRdb called clonotypes with MiXCR, one entry per CDR3 protein. The sample holds approximately 500,000 distinct CDR3 sequences, approximately 17% seen once. The gene calls are TRBV6-5 and TRBJ2-7, with TRBD2 matching 7 bases. Sequenced material: CD8+ T cells from PBMCs. The clonotype comes from a human donor in good health (CMV status not recorded). Some clones in this sample may be carry-over from other donors' samples. The CDR3 protein is CASSYASGASYEQYF. CDR3 bases: TGTGCCAGCAGTTACGCCAGCGGGGCCTCCTACGAGCAGTACTTC.